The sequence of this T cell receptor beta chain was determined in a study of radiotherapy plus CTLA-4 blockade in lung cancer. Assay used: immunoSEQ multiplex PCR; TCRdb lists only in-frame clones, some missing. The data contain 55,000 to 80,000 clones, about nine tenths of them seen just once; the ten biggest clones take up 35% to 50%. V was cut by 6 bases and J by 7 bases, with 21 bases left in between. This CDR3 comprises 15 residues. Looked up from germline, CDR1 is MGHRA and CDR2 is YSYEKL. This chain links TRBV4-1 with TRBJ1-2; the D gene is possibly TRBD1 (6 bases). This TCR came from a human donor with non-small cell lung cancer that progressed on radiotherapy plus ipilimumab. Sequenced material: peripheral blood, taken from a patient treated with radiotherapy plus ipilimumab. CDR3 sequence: CASSPSSTGMSGYTF. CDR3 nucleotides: TGCGCCAGCAGTCCAAGTAGCACAGGGATGAGTGGCTACACCTTC.